The clone carrying this T cell receptor (beta chain) was observed a handful of times. Antigen unknown. The source of the sample is a study of T cell repertoires in cytomegalovirus infection. Study in general: Public TCR beta signatures were indicative of both CMV infection and a matching HLA type. Study results and limitations: Of the TCR beta families, the public ones yielded a cumulative frequency that identified carriers of CMV plus the relevant HLA. What dominated the ex vivo response were HLA-C-restricted CMV-specific TCR beta clonotypes.

TCRdb reprocessed the reads with MiXCR, giving one entry per CDR3 protein. The sample has more than 400,000 distinct CDR3 sequences, around 27% seen once. The CDR3 contains 15 residues. Germline CDR1 MNHEY, CDR2 SVGAGI. The V end was cut by 0 bases, the J end by 8 bases, with 13 bases between. The clonotype was recovered from a human donor in good health (CMV status not recorded). Some clones in this sample may be carry-over from other donors' samples. The sequencing sample was made of PBMCs. The chain couples TRBV6-5 to TRBJ1-4; no firm D call. CDR3 nucleotide sequence: TGTGCCAGCAGTTACTCGCCGAGGAGGTGGGAAAAACTGTTTTTT. Translation: CASSYSPRRWEKLFF.